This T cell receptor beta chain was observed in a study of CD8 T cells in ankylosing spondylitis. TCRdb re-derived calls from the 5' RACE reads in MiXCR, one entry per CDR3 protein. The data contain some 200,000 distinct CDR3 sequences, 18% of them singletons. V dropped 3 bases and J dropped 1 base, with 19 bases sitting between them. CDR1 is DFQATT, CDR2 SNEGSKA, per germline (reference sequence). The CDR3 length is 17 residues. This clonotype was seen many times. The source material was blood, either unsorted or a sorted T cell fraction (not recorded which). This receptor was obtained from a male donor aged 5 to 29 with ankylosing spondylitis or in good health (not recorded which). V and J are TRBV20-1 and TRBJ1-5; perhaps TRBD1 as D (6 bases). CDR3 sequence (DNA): TGCAGTGCTAGTCAATGGGGCAGGGGCTCGAGCAATCAGCCCCAGCATTTT. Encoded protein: CSASQWGRGSSNQPQHF.